The clone carrying this TCR beta chain has at least ten counts. Antigen specificity is unknown. The record originates from a study of T cell repertoires in cytomegalovirus infection. About the study: The study used recently identified HLA-C-restricted and well-studied HLA-B-restricted CMV epitopes. A matching HLA type, together with CMV infection, was signaled by public TCR beta signatures. The study, taken as a whole, reports: HLA-C-restricted TCR beta clonotypes specific for CMV led the ex vivo response. Pooled public TCR beta family frequency picked out CMV carriers with the relevant HLA.

From the reads, TCRdb called clonotypes with MiXCR, one entry per CDR3 protein. The sample contains a few hundred thousand distinct CDR3 sequences, roughly a third of which appear only once. Material: cultured PBMCs, obtained from culture after CMV antigen stimulation. This clonotype was obtained from a human donor in good health (CMV status not recorded). Some clones in this sample may be carry-over from other donors' samples.

CDR3 nucleotides: TGTGCCAGCAGCTTAGATCCGGGCCGCCAAGAGACCCAGTACTTC. Its protein is CASSLDPGRQETQYF. The chain combines TRBV7-2 with TRBJ2-5; D call uncertain. CDR3 length: 15 amino acids. The germline CDR1 and CDR2 sequences are SGHTA and FQGNSA. The ends were cut back, 1 base at V and 1 base at J, with 10 bases in the middle.